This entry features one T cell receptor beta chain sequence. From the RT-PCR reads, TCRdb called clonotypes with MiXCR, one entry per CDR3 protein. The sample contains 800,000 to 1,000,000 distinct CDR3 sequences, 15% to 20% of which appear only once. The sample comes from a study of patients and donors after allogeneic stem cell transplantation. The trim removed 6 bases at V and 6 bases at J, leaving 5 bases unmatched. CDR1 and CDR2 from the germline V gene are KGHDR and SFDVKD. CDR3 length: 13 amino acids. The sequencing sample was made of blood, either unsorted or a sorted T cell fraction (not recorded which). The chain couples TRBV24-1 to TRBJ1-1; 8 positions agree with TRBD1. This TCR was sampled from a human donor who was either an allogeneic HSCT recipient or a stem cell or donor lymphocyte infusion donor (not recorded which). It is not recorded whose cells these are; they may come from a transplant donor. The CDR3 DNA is TGTGCCACCAGTAGGACAGGGCGATCTGAAGCTTTCTTT. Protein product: CATSRTGRSEAFF.